The 27 T cell receptor beta chains in this list originate from one sample, sequenced in a study of OX40 agonist ivuxolimab in advanced cancers. Only in-frame clones appear in the TCRdb table, and some are missing; sequencing was by immunoSEQ multiplex PCR. The table shows about 88,000 clones, with around 82% occurring only once. The source material was CD4+ or CD8+ T cells sorted from blood, sampled in a trial of the OX40 agonist ivuxolimab. These receptors originate from an adult with an advanced solid tumor such as melanoma, head and neck, liver or kidney cancer.

This chain links TRBV27 with TRBJ1-2, with D perhaps matching TRBD1 (6 bases). Germline lookup yields CDR1 MNHEY and CDR2 SMNVEV (reference sequence). Trimming removed 5 bases at V and 7 bases at J, with 20 bases between. This CDR3 comprises 15 residues. The CDR3 protein is CASSLVWAGEGGYTF. CDR3 DNA sequence: TGTGCCAGCAGTCTCGTTTGGGCAGGGGAGGGTGGCTACACCTTC.

The genes are TRBV13 and TRBJ1-2; no clear D. CDR1 and CDR2 from the germline V gene are PRHDT and FYEKMQ (reference sequence). Trimming took off 8 bases at V and 2 bases at J, with 12 bases between the two ends. This CDR3 comprises 13 residues. The CDR3 region has the DNA TGTGCCAGCCCCACTGTTAACAACTATGGCTACACCTTC. Translating it yields CASPTVNNYGYTF.

This clone was picked up one time. This sequence joins TRBV4-1 and TRBJ2-3; the D gene could be TRBD1 or TRBD2 (5 bases each). Germline assignment: CDR1 MGHRA and CDR2 YSYEKL. The CDR3 length is 15 residues. V lost 5 bases, J lost 2 bases, and 14 bases lay in between. CDR3 in amino acids: CASSSGLAYTDTQYF. DNA for the CDR3: TGCGCCAGCAGCTCGGGGCTGGCGTACACAGATACGCAGTATTTT.

The chain has TRBV7-2 and TRBJ2-7; D gene unclear. CDR1 SGHTA and CDR2 FQGNSA come from the germline V gene. V lost 1 base and J lost 0, with 7 bases in between. There are 14 residues in the CDR3. CDR3 sequence reads: CASSLGSLSYEQYF. In nucleotides, the CDR3 is TGTGCCAGCAGCTTAGGGAGCCTCTCCTACGAGCAGTACTTC. The full variable domain, its missing parts supplied by reference TRBV7-2 and TRBJ2-7, is GAGVSQSPSNKVTEKGKDVELRCDPISGHTALYWYRQSLGQGLEFLIYFQGNSAPDKSGLPSDRFSAERTGGSVSTLTIQRTQQEDSAVYLCASSLGSLSYEQYFGPGTRLTVT.

The genes are TRBV5-8 and TRBJ2-5; 10 nucleotides align to TRBD2. Per germline, CDR1 SGHTS and CDR2 YDEGEE. V lost 0 bases, J lost 11 bases, and 7 bases stayed unmatched. The CDR3 sequence is 14 residues long. CDR3 in DNA: TGTGCCAGCAGCTTGGGACTAGCGGGCGGGGAACAGTACTTC. Protein: CASSLGLAGGEQYF. Filled out from reference TRBV5-8 and TRBJ2-5, the complete variable domain reads EAGVTQSPTHLIKTRGQQATLRCSPISGHTSVYWYQQALGLGLQFLLWYDEGEERNRGNFPPRFSGRQFPNYSSELNVNALELEDSALYLCASSLGLAGGEQYFGPGTRLLVL.

The chain links TRBV11-1 to TRBJ2-1; 7 nucleotides match TRBD2. The ends lost 3 bases at V and 4 bases at J; junction bases unmatched: 6. CDR3 length: 15 residues. Germline CDR1 reads SGHAT; CDR2 reads FQDESV (reference sequence). CDR3 DNA sequence: TGTGCCAGCAGCTTCCCTAGCGGAGGATACAATGAGCAGTTCTTC. Translating it yields CASSFPSGGYNEQFF.

The chain uses TRBV21-1 and TRBJ2-2. TRBV21-1 is noted as a pseudogene. CDR3 length equals 15 residues. For the CDR3, the DNA is TGTGCCAGCAGCGCCCACGGCGTTTTCGGCGGGGAGCTGTTTTTT. Protein sequence: CASSAHGVFGGELFF.

The chain links TRBV27 to TRBJ2-3; tentatively, D is TRBD1 or TRBD2 (5 bases each). CDR3 length: 15 residues. V was pared by 7 bases and J by 2 bases, with 16 bases between. From germline, CDR1 is MNHEY and CDR2 SMNVEV (reference sequence). CDR3 protein: CASTGRGRDTDTQYF. The CDR3 region has the DNA TGTGCCAGCACAGGGCGAGGTCGGGACACAGATACGCAGTATTTT.

The genes are TRBV19 and TRBJ2-1; 12 nucleotides agree with TRBD2. This CDR3 comprises 17 residues. Losses at the gene ends were 4 bases for V and 5 bases for J; bases not matched to a gene: 9. The V gene's germline CDR1 is LNHDA and CDR2 SQIVND (reference sequence). The DNA for the CDR3 is TGTGCCAGTAGTAAGACACCGGGACTAGCGGGTCACAATGAGCAGTTCTTC. It codes for CASSKTPGLAGHNEQFF.

This clone was counted only a few times. The chain employs TRBV28 and TRBJ1-5, with 8 bases aligning to TRBD1. Germline assignment: CDR1 MDHEN and CDR2 SYDVKM. This CDR3 spans 15 amino acids. V was clipped by 2 bases and J by 1 base; unmatched bases: 1. Here the CDR3 reads CASSLHRGSNQPQHF. The DNA for the CDR3 is TGTGCCAGCAGTTTACACAGGGGGAGCAATCAGCCCCAGCATTTT.

The chain carries TRBV28 and TRBJ1-2, with D hard to call. The V gene lost 3 bases and the J gene lost 8 bases, with 10 bases spanning the gap. The CDR3 has 12 amino acids. Germline values: CDR1 MDHEN, CDR2 SYDVKM. The chain's CDR3 is CASSLQAKGYTF. The CDR3 DNA is TGTGCCAGCAGTTTGCAAGCTAAGGGCTACACCTTC.

V usage is TRBV9 and J usage is TRBJ2-5, with 7 bases that match TRBD2. The V gene's germline CDR1 is SGDLS and CDR2 YYNGEE. Trimming removed 1 base from V and 5 bases from J; junction bases left unmatched: 5. This CDR3 is 14 amino acids long. CDR3 nucleotide sequence: TGTGCCAGCAGCGTATTGGACGGGGGGGAGACCCAGTACTTC. This gives the protein CASSVLDGGETQYF.

The V call is TRBV11-2, the J call TRBJ2-7; perhaps TRBD1 as D (6 bases). The CDR3 loop spans 15 amino acids. The germline CDR1 and CDR2 sequences are SGHAT and FQNNGV. V lost 0 bases and J 3 bases, leaving 12 bases between the germline ends. The CDR3 protein is CASSLDDLQGYEQYF. Here the CDR3 DNA reads TGTGCCAGCAGCTTAGACGATTTACAGGGCTACGAGCAGTACTTC.

A single count supports this clone. This sequence joins TRBV27 and TRBJ2-7; 11 bases are shared with TRBD2. Germline-derived CDR1 and CDR2 are MNHEY and SMNVEV (reference sequence). The trim removed 5 bases at V and 5 bases at J, leaving 5 bases unmatched. There are 14 residues in the CDR3. CDR3 in DNA: TGTGCCAGCAGTCTCAGGGGACTAGCGGACGAGCAGTACTTC. Amino acids: CASSLRGLADEQYF.

This chain uses TRBV5-8 with TRBJ1-5; 8 bases are shared with TRBD1. This CDR3 comprises 13 residues. Trimming at V came to 4 bases and at J to 7 bases, leaving 4 bases not matched to a gene. The germline gives CDR1 SGHTS, CDR2 YDEGEE. CDR3 sequence (DNA): TGTGCCAGCAGCCTGACAGGGGACCAGCCCCAGCATTTT. Translation gives CASSLTGDQPQHF.

The chain has TRBV6-6 and TRBJ2-1; TRBD1 aligns across 7 bases. The CDR3 is 15 amino acids. V lost 2 bases, J lost 5 bases, and 6 bases stayed unmatched. From germline, CDR1 is MNHNY and CDR2 SVGAGI (reference sequence). The CDR3 here is CASSYRGGRDNEQFF. The CDR3 DNA sequence: TGTGCCAGCAGTTACCGAGGGGGCCGGGACAATGAGCAGTTCTTC.

This clone showed up just once. The chain links TRBV12-5 to TRBJ2-1; 7 bases align to TRBD2. CDR3 size: 16 residues. CDR1 is LGHNT, CDR2 FRNRAP, per germline. Trimming took 8 bases from V and 7 from J; bases not matched to a gene: 17. The CDR3 spells CASSSGVPPLRNEQFF. The CDR3 DNA follows: TGTGCTAGTTCTAGCGGAGTCCCCCCCTTACGGAATGAGCAGTTCTTC.

The rearrangement links TRBV5-1 to TRBJ2-7; TRBD1 is a possible D gene (5 bases). V was clipped by 0 bases and J by 3 bases, with 10 bases between them. From germline, CDR1 is SGHRS and CDR2 YFSETQ. The CDR3 extends over 14 amino acids. The CDR3 loop is CASSLGQINYEQYF. CDR3 DNA sequence: TGCGCCAGCAGCTTGGGACAGATAAACTACGAGCAGTACTTC.

This chain joins TRBV6-1 and TRBJ1-5, with TRBD1 identical over 7 bases. Germline values: CDR1 MNHNS, CDR2 SASEGT. CDR3 length equals 13 residues. V lost 6 bases, J lost 4 bases, and 3 bases stayed unmatched. The CDR3 here is CASRGQTNQPQHF. Written as DNA, the CDR3 is TGTGCCAGCAGGGGACAGACGAATCAGCCCCAGCATTTT.

This clone was counted a single time. This sequence joins TRBV2 and TRBJ2-5, with D perhaps given as TRBD1 or TRBD2 (5 bases each). The V gene's germline CDR1 is SNHLY and CDR2 FYNNEI. CDR3 length: 16 amino acids. The ends were cut back, 0 bases at V and 0 bases at J, with 11 bases in the middle. The CDR3 DNA is TGTGCCAGCAGTGAAGCGCGAGGGGTGTACCAAGAGACCCAGTACTTC. This encodes CASSEARGVYQETQYF.

The chain employs TRBV7-3 and TRBJ1-2; TRBD1 matches at 9 bases. Germline V gene data show CDR1 as SGHTA and CDR2 as FQGTGA. This CDR3 is 14 amino acids long. V lost 4 bases and J lost 8; bases outside the gene matches: 8. The CDR3 bases are TGTGCCAGCAGCTCCACACAGGGGGCCGAGGGCTACACCTTC. Translation: CASSSTQGAEGYTF.

The chain employs TRBV10-3 and TRBJ2-3, with D maybe TRBD2 (5 bases). Germline V gene sequence: CDR1 ENHRY, CDR2 SYGVKD. This CDR3 region has 16 residues. V was trimmed by 0 bases and J by 3 bases, leaving 13 bases between them. CDR3 residues: CAISESTFRGTDTQYF. The CDR3 nucleotides are TGTGCCATCAGTGAGTCGACCTTTCGGGGTACAGATACGCAGTATTTT.

This chain joins TRBV15 and TRBJ2-3; no clear D. Germline-derived CDR1 and CDR2 are LNHNV and YYDKDF (reference sequence). The V and J ends lost 5 bases and 2 bases respectively, with 8 bases between them. The CDR3 is 13 residues long. The CDR3 nucleotides are TGTGCCACCAGCGTCCAACACACAGATACGCAGTATTTT. Its protein is CATSVQHTDTQYF.

This clone has only one observation. Other nucleotide sequences in the sample specify the same CDR3. The V and J genes are TRBV28 and TRBJ2-7; no clear D. Germline V lookup: CDR1 MDHEN, CDR2 SYDVKM. The CDR3 consists of 11 residues. Trimming pared 5 bases from V and 4 bases from J, leaving 6 bases between. DNA for the CDR3: TGTGCCAGCAGTCCCCGTTACGAGCAGTACTTC. This sequence encodes CASSPRYEQYF.

The chain employs TRBV28 and TRBJ2-2, with D possibly TRBD2 on 5 matching bases. The CDR3 is 15 residues long. V was trimmed by 3 bases and J by 7 bases, leaving 15 bases between them. Germline V gives CDR1 MDHEN, CDR2 SYDVKM. The CDR3, as DNA: TGTGCCAGCAGTTTGTGGAGGTCTGAGGGCGGGGAGCTGTTTTTT. Its translation: CASSLWRSEGGELFF.

The V and J genes are TRBV2 and TRBJ2-4; 7 nucleotides line up with TRBD1. The CDR3 covers 15 residues. Germline-derived CDR1 and CDR2 are SNHLY and FYNNEI. The J segment lost 8 bases and the V segment lost 6 bases, leaving 13 bases of the junction unmatched. CDR3 sequence: CASRPQGSAVDIQYF. CDR3 sequence (DNA): TGTGCCAGCAGACCACAGGGGTCCGCGGTAGACATTCAGTACTTC.

V and J are TRBV27 and TRBJ2-1; 7 bases align to TRBD2. The ends lost 5 bases at V and 9 bases at J; junction bases unmatched: 4. CDR3 length equals 12 residues. Looked up from germline, CDR1 is MNHEY and CDR2 is SMNVEV (reference sequence). The CDR3 nucleotides are TGTGCCAGCAGTCCCCCGGGAGGTGAGCAGTTCTTC. This encodes CASSPPGGEQFF.